A selection of T cell receptor beta chains follows, all from one sample in a study of control samples from healthy donors and cancer patients. TCRdb's table, derived via immunoSEQ multiplex PCR, lists solely in-frame clones and lacks some. This sample has approximately 20,000 clones, with approximately 81% found just once. Material: PBMCs. Source of these receptors: a man aged 60-69 years with colorectal cancer. Both conserved end residues are part of each CDR3. Fields, in order: J gene, V gene, CDR3 protein.

>TRBJ1-5|TRBV9
CASSDSTGTGQPQHF
>TRBJ1-4|TRBV14
CASSQEQGAGEKLFF
>TRBJ1-2|TRBV4-1
CASSQESQAWPYGYTF
>TRBJ1-1|TRBV29-1
CSVEGALNTEAFF
>TRBJ1-1|TRBV10-2
CASSGRQGSNTEAFF
>TRBJ2-3|TRBV18
CASSPRTSGGTDTQYF
>TRBJ2-4|TRBV19
CASSLDRVAKNIQYF
>TRBJ1-2|TRBV6-5
CASSLGTAYGYTF
>TRBJ2-3|TRBV10-3
CAISESSSGGARDTQYF
>TRBJ1-1|TRBV11-2
CASSLNRGLAEAFF
>TRBJ1-2|TRBV7-2
CASSLAGQYGYTF
>TRBJ1-1|TRBV19
CASSISQGFEAFF
>TRBJ1-6|TRBV11-2
CASNLIVRGHNSPLHF
>TRBJ2-3|TRBV18
CASSLGQGGRHTDTQYF
>TRBJ2-5|TRBV11-2
CASRFAGGGAGETQYF
>TRBJ1-1|TRBV5-1
CASSLSLGLRRTEAFF
>TRBJ1-6|TRBV6-5
CASTPLTGVNSPLHF
>TRBJ2-6|TRBV27
CASSLMGSGANVLTF
>TRBJ1-2|TRBV5-5
CASSFRRQEDGYTF
>TRBJ1-2|TRBV21-1
CASSRPQTGGYNYGYTF
>TRBJ1-2|TRBV7-9
CASSLTVQGNYGYTF
>TRBJ2-1|TRBV24-1
CATSELGSSGHNEQFF
>TRBJ1-2|TRBV5-4
CASSLAGRVIYGYTF
>TRBJ1-2|TRBV10-1
CASSPGLQGYTF
>TRBJ1-1|TRBV27
CASSFKGGGEAFF
>TRBJ2-6|TRBV5-4
CASSLDQTISGANVLTF
>TRBJ1-1|TRBV30
CAWSPHGVLTEAFF
>TRBJ1-2|TRBV5-1
CASSFGSETGYTF
>TRBJ1-5|TRBV6-5
CASSSAGTGVGQPQHF
>TRBJ2-1|TRBV4-3
CASSQERFGEQFF
>TRBJ1-1|TRBV6-5
CASIHTGTGAFEAFF
>TRBJ1-1|TRBV20-1
CSGLRTGEAFF
>TRBJ1-1|TRBV11-2
CASSLGSRVTNTEAFF
>TRBJ2-2|TRBV5-1
CASSDRPEGGELFF
>TRBJ2-1|TRBV5-1
CASSPKGVNEQFF
>TRBJ2-4|TRBV30
CAWSVGGNLDIQYF
>TRBJ1-5|TRBV9
CASSGQGLTPQHF
>TRBJ1-5|TRBV7-2
CASSLARELLSNQPQHF